The entry below describes one TCR beta chain. The antigen is not known. V dropped 4 bases and J dropped 8; count of bases not matched to a gene: 4. Germline V gene sequence: CDR1 SGHNT, CDR2 YYREEE (reference sequence). The CDR3 loop spans 13 amino acids. This sample was taken from a study of chemoradiotherapy in HPV16-positive cancers. Across the study: Functional T-cell assays on a couple of HPV16-positive patients' cells defined candidate HPV-specific clones and common TCR motifs.

Clones were sequenced by immunoSEQ multiplex PCR, and TCRdb holds only the in-frame ones, with some missing. The data hold over 30,000 clones, with approximately 90% observed a single time. General study points: HPV-responsive T-cell expansion during chemoradiotherapy was linked to improved recurrence-free survival in HPV16-positive patients.

The V and J genes are TRBV5-4 and TRBJ1-2; 11 bases match TRBD1. This TCR came from a human donor with HPV-associated anogenital cancer. Sequenced material: blood, taken from a patient who underwent chemoradiotherapy. CDR3 residues: CASSEDRGRGYTF. For the CDR3, the DNA is TGTGCCAGCAGCGAGGACAGGGGGCGAGGCTACACCTTC.